A selection of T cell receptor beta chains follows, all from one sample in a study of post-analysis software for immune sequencing data. TCRdb reprocessed the PCR reads with MiXCR, giving one entry per CDR3 protein. Altogether 160,000 or so distinct CDR3 sequences are present, under 40% being singletons, with the ten largest covering about 26%. This specimen consisted of blood, obtained after autologous hematopoietic stem cell transplantation. All receptors derive from a girl aged 5-17 years with multiple sclerosis. Each CDR3 is given with its conserved first and last residue. The order of the fields is V gene, clone size, J gene, CDR3 length, D gene, CDR3 DNA, CDR3 protein. D genes are given only for firm matches. Clone size is not always given. Where it is, it says once, few, many or a class for expanded clones.

v_call: TRBV24-1; clone_size: .; j_call: TRBJ2-1; cdr3_length: 14; d_call: .; cdr3_nt: TGTGCCACCAGTGGTGGGAGATACTACAATGAGCAGTTCTTC; cdr3_aa: CATSGGRYYNEQFF
v_call: TRBV28; clone_size: .; j_call: TRBJ1-1; cdr3_length: 14; d_call: .; cdr3_nt: TGTGCCAGCAGAACCGGACAGTGGAACACTGAAGCTTTCTTT; cdr3_aa: CASRTGQWNTEAFF
v_call: TRBV29-1; clone_size: .; j_call: TRBJ2-5; cdr3_length: 12; d_call: .; cdr3_nt: TGCGGCGTACTAGCAACACAAGAGACCCAGTACTTC; cdr3_aa: CGVLATQETQYF
v_call: TRBV12-3/TRBV12-4; clone_size: few; j_call: TRBJ2-1; cdr3_length: 13; d_call: TRBD2; cdr3_nt: TGTGCCAGCAGTTCCGGGACTATCAATGAGCAGTTCTTC; cdr3_aa: CASSSGTINEQFF
v_call: TRBV9; clone_size: .; j_call: TRBJ2-5; cdr3_length: 14; d_call: TRBD2; cdr3_nt: TGTGCCAGCAGCGGAGAGCGGGGCCAAGAGACCCAGTACTTC; cdr3_aa: CASSGERGQETQYF
v_call: TRBV10-2; clone_size: few; j_call: TRBJ2-7; cdr3_length: 15; d_call: TRBD2; cdr3_nt: TGCGCCAGCAGTCGACTAGCGGGAGCCTACAATGAGCAGTACTTC; cdr3_aa: CASSRLAGAYNEQYF
v_call: TRBV7-9; clone_size: .; j_call: TRBJ2-7; cdr3_length: 15; d_call: TRBD1; cdr3_nt: TGTGCCAGCAGCCGAGGCGGACAGGGTTCCTACGAGCAGTACTTC; cdr3_aa: CASSRGGQGSYEQYF
v_call: TRBV28; clone_size: few; j_call: TRBJ2-7; cdr3_length: 15; d_call: TRBD1; cdr3_nt: TGTGCCGGCAGTTTAAGGGACAGGGTTACCTACGAGCAGTACTTC; cdr3_aa: CAGSLRDRVTYEQYF
v_call: TRBV10-2; clone_size: few; j_call: TRBJ2-1; cdr3_length: 13; d_call: .; cdr3_nt: TGCGCCAGCAGTGGGCTAGATTACAATGAGCAGTTCTTC; cdr3_aa: CASSGLDYNEQFF
v_call: TRBV20-1; clone_size: few; j_call: TRBJ2-5; cdr3_length: 13; d_call: .; cdr3_nt: TGCAGTGCCCTAGAGACAGTCCAAGAGACCCAGTACTTC; cdr3_aa: CSALETVQETQYF
v_call: TRBV5-8; clone_size: .; j_call: TRBJ2-7; cdr3_length: 14; d_call: .; cdr3_nt: TGTGCCAGCAGCTCCCGGACGAGGACCTACGAGCAGTACTTC; cdr3_aa: CASSSRTRTYEQYF
v_call: TRBV6-1; clone_size: few; j_call: TRBJ2-3; cdr3_length: 15; d_call: .; cdr3_nt: TGTGCCAGCAGTGACCCCTCTTCCATCACAGATACGCAGTATTTT; cdr3_aa: CASSDPSSITDTQYF
v_call: TRBV12-3/TRBV12-4; clone_size: .; j_call: TRBJ2-4; cdr3_length: 16; d_call: TRBD1; cdr3_nt: TGTGCCAGCATCCCGACAGGGGGCTTAGCCAAAAACATTCAGTACTTC; cdr3_aa: CASIPTGGLAKNIQYF
v_call: TRBV20-1; clone_size: few; j_call: TRBJ1-2; cdr3_length: 13; d_call: .; cdr3_nt: TGCAGTGCTAGAGAACTCCAGGGTGATGGCTACACCTTC; cdr3_aa: CSARELQGDGYTF
v_call: TRBV7-9; clone_size: .; j_call: TRBJ2-5; cdr3_length: 14; d_call: TRBD1; cdr3_nt: TGTGCCAGCGTATGGGACAGGGGAGTAGAGACCCAGTACTTC; cdr3_aa: CASVWDRGVETQYF
v_call: TRBV5-6; clone_size: many; j_call: TRBJ1-5; cdr3_length: 14; d_call: .; cdr3_nt: TGTGCCAGCAGCGGCTACGGGACAAATCAGCCCCAGCATTTT; cdr3_aa: CASSGYGTNQPQHF
v_call: TRBV18; clone_size: .; j_call: TRBJ2-5; cdr3_length: 12; d_call: .; cdr3_nt: TGTGCCAGCTCACTATTCGAAGAGACCCAGTACTTC; cdr3_aa: CASSLFEETQYF
v_call: TRBV5-1; clone_size: .; j_call: TRBJ2-1; cdr3_length: 14; d_call: .; cdr3_nt: TGCGCCAGCAGCCAAGATCAATGGGTTTATGAGCAGTTCTTC; cdr3_aa: CASSQDQWVYEQFF
v_call: TRBV7-2; clone_size: .; j_call: TRBJ2-3; cdr3_length: 14; d_call: .; cdr3_nt: TGTGCCAGCAGCTCCGCGTGGGGGGTCTTTACGCAGTATTTT; cdr3_aa: CASSSAWGVFTQYF
v_call: TRBV12-3/TRBV12-4; clone_size: .; j_call: TRBJ1-4; cdr3_length: 14; d_call: TRBD1; cdr3_nt: TGTGCCAGCAGCCTACTAGGGGGCGATGAAAAACTGTTTTTT; cdr3_aa: CASSLLGGDEKLFF
v_call: TRBV28; clone_size: .; j_call: TRBJ2-7; cdr3_length: 13; d_call: TRBD1; cdr3_nt: TGTGCCATTGGGACAGGGGACTCCTACGAGCAGTACTTC; cdr3_aa: CAIGTGDSYEQYF
v_call: TRBV5-5; clone_size: once; j_call: TRBJ2-3; cdr3_length: 16; d_call: TRBD1; cdr3_nt: TGTGCCAGCAGCTTGGGGGCAGGGGGCCGCACAGATACGCAGTATTTT; cdr3_aa: CASSLGAGGRTDTQYF
v_call: TRBV20-1; clone_size: .; j_call: TRBJ2-7; cdr3_length: 11; d_call: TRBD1; cdr3_nt: TGCAGTGCTAGAACAGACAGGGGGCAGTACTTC; cdr3_aa: CSARTDRGQYF